A single count supports the clone carrying this TCR beta chain. The antigen is undetermined. Other DNA sequences in this sample translate to the same CDR3. Treatment in this sample: roughly 20 received Ad26.COV2.S at low or high dose, single or two shots; about five received placebo; per-sample allocation not given. Samples came from day 63 after the first vaccine or placebo injection. In Boston, an adult donor aged 18-55 years took part. Produced via immunoSEQ multiplex PCR; TCRdb's table is partial and in-frame only. The sample consists of 440,000 or so clones, around 91% of them appearing once. V lost 0 bases to trimming and J lost 4 bases; unmatched junction nucleotides: 3. Germline-derived CDR1 and CDR2 are SGDLS and YYNGEE. This CDR3 spans 15 amino acids. These data originate in a study of Ad26.COV2.S vaccination and SARS-CoV-2 variants. For the study at large: Sample donor was a member of the COV1001 Ad26.COV2.S trial arm. The study's findings and limits: There was a possibility that the TCR breadth and depth analyses underestimated total T cell responses. Breadth measured for non-spike TCRs was similar across vaccine and placebo recipients.

The rearrangement uses TRBV9 and TRBJ2-1, with TRBD1 matching 8 bases. Specimen: peripheral blood, collected in a trial of Ad26.COV2.S vaccine versus placebo. The receptor's source is a person aged 18-65 years who received the Ad26.COV2.S COVID-19 vaccine or a placebo. The CDR3 reads CASSVEGQVYNEQFF. DNA of the CDR3: TGTGCCAGCAGCGTAGAGGGACAGGTTTACAATGAGCAGTTCTTC.